This T cell receptor delta chain was observed in a study of Vδ1+ human thymocytes. Study outcomes and limitations: Unlike peripheral blood Vdelta1+ controls, thymic delta-chain sequences included roughly 18% Vdelta2 and few Vdelta3. Thymic TRG and TRD repertoires appeared highly polyclonal.

This clone has more than one count but fewer than ten. Its antigen is undetermined. Sequences come from RNA converted to cDNA by reverse transcription. Pooled V-gene forward primers with one constant-region reverse primer generated the CDR3 amplicons by multiplex PCR. TCRdb re-processed the multiplex PCR reads via CATT. The data hold about 75,000 delta-chain clones, with around 35% observed a single time. After alphabeta T cell depletion, CD3+ Vdelta1+ Vdelta2- thymocytes were sorted. The CDR3 extends over 22 amino acids. Germline V gene lookup returns CDR1 TSWWSYY and CDR2 QGS. V was pared by 0 bases and J by 4 bases, with 21 bases of the junction left unmatched.

Sequences were obtained from Vdelta1+ gamma-delta thymocytes from the thymus. The subset was: FACS-sorted CD3+ TCRalphabeta- TCRVdelta1+ TCRVdelta2- thymocytes. The gene calls are TRDV1 and TRDJ1, with 12 nucleotides matching TRDD3. The TCR sequence derives from a boy younger than two who had congenital heart surgery. Written as DNA, the CDR3 is TGTGCTCTTGGGGAACTCCCACCTTCCTACCGGGACTGGGGGATACATGGCGATAAACTCATCTTT. Amino acids: CALGELPPSYRDWGIHGDKLIF.